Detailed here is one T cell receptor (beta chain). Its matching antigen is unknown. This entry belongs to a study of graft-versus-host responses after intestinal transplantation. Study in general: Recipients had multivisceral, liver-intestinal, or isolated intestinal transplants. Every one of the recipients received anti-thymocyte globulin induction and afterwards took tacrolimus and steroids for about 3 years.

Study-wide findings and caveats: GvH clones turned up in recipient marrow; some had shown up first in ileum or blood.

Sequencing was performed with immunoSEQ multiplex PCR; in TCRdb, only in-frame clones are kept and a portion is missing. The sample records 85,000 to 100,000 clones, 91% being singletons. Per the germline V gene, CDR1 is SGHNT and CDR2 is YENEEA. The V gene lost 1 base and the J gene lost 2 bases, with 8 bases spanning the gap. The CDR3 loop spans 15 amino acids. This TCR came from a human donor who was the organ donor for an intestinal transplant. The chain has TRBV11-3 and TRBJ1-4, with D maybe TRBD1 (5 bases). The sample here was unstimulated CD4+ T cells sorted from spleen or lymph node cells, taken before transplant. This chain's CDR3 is CASSLGGLTNEKLFF. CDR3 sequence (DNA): TGTGCCAGCAGCTTAGGGGGCCTGACTAATGAAAAACTGTTTTTT.